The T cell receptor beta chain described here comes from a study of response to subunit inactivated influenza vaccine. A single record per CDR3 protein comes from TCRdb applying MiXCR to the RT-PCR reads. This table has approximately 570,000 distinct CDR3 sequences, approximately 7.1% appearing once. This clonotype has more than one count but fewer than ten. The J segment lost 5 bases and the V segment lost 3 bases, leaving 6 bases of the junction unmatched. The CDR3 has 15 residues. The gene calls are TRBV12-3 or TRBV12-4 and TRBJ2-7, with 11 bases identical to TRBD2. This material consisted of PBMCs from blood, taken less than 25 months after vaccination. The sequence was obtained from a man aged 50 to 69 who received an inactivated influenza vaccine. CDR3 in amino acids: CASSLGLAVVNEQYF. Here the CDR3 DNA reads TGTGCCAGCAGTTTGGGACTAGCGGTAGTTAACGAGCAGTACTTC.